The text below deals with one TCR beta chain. Its antigen is not known. TCRdb analysed the RT-PCR reads with MiXCR anew, one entry per CDR3 protein. The sample lists 200,000 to 300,000 distinct CDR3 sequences, 9% to 15% occurring once. The data stem from a study of response to subunit inactivated influenza vaccine. CDR1 is MNHEY, CDR2 SVGEGT, per germline. The V gene end was trimmed by 2 bases and the J gene end by 2 bases; junction bases not matched to a gene: 11. This CDR3 is built from 20 residues. Study results and limitations: There was a suggestion from the authors that each seasonal influenza vaccination recruits few new T cells.

The gene calls are TRBV6-2 or TRBV6-3 and TRBJ2-3; the match to TRBD2 covers 15 bases. This TCR was sampled from a man aged 50 or older who received an inactivated influenza vaccine. Sequencing was performed on non-naive T cells sorted from PBMCs, taken around two weeks before vaccination. The CDR3 sequence: CASSYGRTSGRVGATDTQYF. The CDR3 coding sequence is TGTGCCAGCAGTTACGGGAGGACTAGCGGGAGGGTTGGTGCCACAGATACGCAGTATTTT.